This is a list of T cell receptor beta chains from one sample in a study of blood T cell repertoires in COVID-19. Produced via immunoSEQ multiplex PCR; TCRdb's table is partial and in-frame only. Of some 300,000 clones in the sample, 85% to 90% were seen once. Specimen: PBMCs or T cells enriched from blood (not recorded which). Source of these receptors: a woman aged 45 to 65 who had been exposed to COVID-19. CDR3s include the opening cysteine and the closing phenylalanine or tryptophan. A D gene is named only where the DNA matches it firmly. Size tells how often a clone was seen (once, few, many) or the class of an expanded clone, and some rows leave it out.

abundance	v_gene	d_gene	j_gene	CDR3nt	CDR3aa
NA	TRBV7-6	TRBD2	TRBJ2-5	TGTGCCAGCAGCGCCACGGGGGGGAGGGGAGAGACCCAGTACTTC	CASSATGGRGETQYF
once	TRBV5-4	TRBD1	TRBJ1-5	TGTGCCAGCAGTCCGGACAGGTTCAATCAGCCCCAGCATTTT	CASSPDRFNQPQHF
NA	TRBV5-1	NA	TRBJ1-5	TGCGCCAGCAGCCCGGGACATGTTAGCAATCAGCCCCAGCATTTT	CASSPGHVSNQPQHF
NA	TRBV28	NA	TRBJ2-7	TGTGCCAGCAGTTCGCCACCCGAGGCCTCCTACGAGCAGTACTTC	CASSSPPEASYEQYF
NA	TRBV28	TRBD1	TRBJ1-1	TGTGCCAGCAGTGAGGACAGGAAGAACACTGAAGCTTTCTTT	CASSEDRKNTEAFF
NA	TRBV5-1	NA	TRBJ1-4	TGCGCCAGCAGCTCATTCGGGGGAAAAACTAATGAAAAACTGTTTTTT	CASSSFGGKTNEKLFF
NA	TRBV3-1/TRBV3-2	TRBD1	TRBJ1-1	TGTGCCAGCAGTAACCGGGACAGGGAAGCTTTCTTT	CASSNRDREAFF
NA	TRBV3-1/TRBV3-2	NA	TRBJ2-3	TGTGCCAGCAGCCAAGCGGGGGACCGCACAGATACGCAGTATTTT	CASSQAGDRTDTQYF
few	TRBV2	TRBD1	TRBJ2-2	TGTGCCAGCAGTGAAGCCCCGGGGACAGGGCGCACCGGGGAGCTGTTTTTT	CASSEAPGTGRTGELFF
NA	TRBV27	NA	TRBJ2-7	TGTGCCAGCAGTTCTCCGTCGCGCGGGACCCTACGGAGGCACGAGCAGTACTTC	CASSSPSRGTLRRHEQYF
NA	TRBV6-5	NA	TRBJ2-7	TGTGCCAGCAGGCGGTCGGACGAGCAGTACTTC	CASRRSDEQYF
NA	TRBV18	NA	TRBJ1-1	TGTGCCAGCTCGCCCGGAGGGAGGACTGAAGCTTTCTTT	CASSPGGRTEAFF
NA	TRBV16	NA	TRBJ2-3	TGTGCCAGCAGCCAAACACCCACGGGACTCAACACAGATACGCAGTATTTT	CASSQTPTGLNTDTQYF
NA	TRBV6-5	TRBD1	TRBJ1-5	TGTGCCAGCAGAGGACAGGGGGCTTCTCAGCCCCAGCATTTT	CASRGQGASQPQHF
NA	TRBV5-6	TRBD2	TRBJ2-5	TGTGCCAGCAGCCAACGACTAGCGGGCTACCAAGAGACCCAGTACTTC	CASSQRLAGYQETQYF
NA	TRBV4-1	NA	TRBJ2-2	TGCGCCAGCAGCCTGGGACATCAGAACACCGGGGAGCTGTTTTTT	CASSLGHQNTGELFF
NA	TRBV2	NA	TRBJ1-2	TGTGCCAGCAGTGGGCGAGGAAGGGGCTACTATGGCTACACCTTC	CASSGRGRGYYGYTF
NA	TRBV6-5	TRBD1	TRBJ2-2	TGTGCCAGCGGGACAGCGAACACCGGGGAGCTGTTTTTT	CASGTANTGELFF
NA	TRBV4-1	TRBD2	TRBJ2-7	TGCGCCAGCAGCCAGCCATTACTAGCGGGGGTGACCGAGCAGTACTTC	CASSQPLLAGVTEQYF
NA	TRBV28	TRBD1	TRBJ1-1	TGTGCCAGCAGGCAGGGGGGAGATAACACTGAAGCTTTCTTT	CASRQGGDNTEAFF
NA	TRBV6-1	TRBD2	TRBJ2-1	TGTGCCAGCAGTGCCCGACTAGCGGGGGGGTTAAATGAGCAGTTCTTC	CASSARLAGGLNEQFF
NA	TRBV14	NA	TRBJ1-6	TGTGCCAGCAGCCAAGACGCGGGTTCACCCCTCCACTTT	CASSQDAGSPLHF
once	TRBV3-1/TRBV3-2	TRBD1	TRBJ1-2	TGTGCCAGCAGCCCCCCGGACAGGGCTAACTATGGCTACACCTTC	CASSPPDRANYGYTF